The source of this T cell receptor beta chain is a study of T cell repertoires in cytomegalovirus infection. This clonotype was counted many times. Antigen: not known. TCRdb reanalysed the reads using MiXCR and keeps one entry per CDR3 protein. The sample shows 550,000 to 850,000 distinct CDR3 sequences, 30% to 40% of them seen only once. The clonotype was recovered from a human donor in good health (CMV status not recorded). Some clones in this sample may be carry-over from other donors' samples. The material was cultured PBMCs, obtained from culture after CMV antigen stimulation.

The CDR3 protein is CASSLTPVSRGEQFF. In nucleotides, the CDR3 is TGTGCCAGCAGCTTAACTCCGGTTAGTCGGGGTGAGCAGTTCTTC. The rearrangement links TRBV7-8 to TRBJ2-1; D may be TRBD2 (5 bases). There are 15 residues in the CDR3. V was pared by 2 bases and J by 9 bases, with 17 bases between. The germline CDR1 and CDR2 sequences are SGHVS and FQNEAQ.